The 30 T cell receptor beta chains below were found in one sample sequenced in a study of cytomegalovirus exposure and HLA in healthy donors. Both 60 Vbeta primers and 13 Jbeta primers went into the PCR. The repertoire was sequenced with immunoSEQ multiplex PCR; TCRdb's copy has only in-frame clones and lacks some. Of hundreds of thousands of clones detected, around 80% appear once; the ten largest clones hold 3.5% to 4%. What was sequenced was PBMCs. The receptors were sampled from a male donor in good health and CMV-seronegative.

The chain employs TRBV4-1 and TRBJ2-3, with a possible D match to TRBD2 (7 bases). Looked up from germline, CDR1 is MGHRA and CDR2 is YSYEKL. Trimming shortened V by 11 bases and J by 2 bases, and 26 bases separated the two germline ends. The CDR3 is 17 amino acids. CDR3 region: CAGSPGEGAGSTDTQYF. The DNA of the CDR3 is TGCGCCGGGTCCCCAGGGGAAGGAGCGGGATCCACAGATACGCAGTATTTT.

As for this clone: Additional DNA sequences in this sample encode the identical CDR3. The chain carries TRBV9 and TRBJ2-2; D unresolved. This CDR3 contains 14 residues. The germline V gene has CDR1 SGDLS and CDR2 YYNGEE. V was trimmed by 2 bases and J by 0 bases, leaving 5 bases between them. CDR3 sequence reads: CASSVFANTGELFF. CDR3 nucleotides: TGTGCCAGCAGCGTCTTCGCGAACACCGGGGAGCTGTTTTTT.

This sequence joins TRBV28 and TRBJ2-7, with 13 nucleotides matching TRBD2. Germline CDR1 and CDR2: MDHEN and SYDVKM. With V trimmed by 6 bases and J by 5 bases, 22 bases remained unmatched. CDR3 length: 20 residues. CDR3 DNA: TGTGCCAGCAGCTTCCCCAGAGGACTAGCGGGAGCCTCTGATCGAGACGAGCAGTACTTC. Its protein is CASSFPRGLAGASDRDEQYF.

This clone is a singleton in its sample. The V gene is TRBV5-1, the J gene TRBJ2-7; 10 bases agree with TRBD1. V trimming: 3 bases; J trimming: 7 bases; junction bases outside the gene matches: 4. Looked up from germline, CDR1 is SGHRS and CDR2 is YFSETQ. CDR3 length: 13 amino acids. The CDR3 DNA sequence: TGCGCCAGCAGCTACTGGACAGGGGGGGAGCAGTACTTC. As protein: CASSYWTGGEQYF.

As for this clone: The junction does not match germline at one end; this may be a read error. The V call is TRBV7-9, the J call TRBJ2-5; TRBD2 might be the D (5 bases). Germline V gene sequence: CDR1 SEHNR, CDR2 FQNEAQ (reference sequence). The CDR3 is 13 amino acids. The CDR3 region is CSSSLAHGETQYF. In DNA, the CDR3 is TGTTCCAGCAGCTTAGCGCACGGAGAGACCCAGTACTTC.

The V call is TRBV7-9, the J call TRBJ2-7; the match to TRBD1 covers 10 bases. There are 14 residues in the CDR3. Germline CDR1 reads SEHNR; CDR2 reads FQNEAQ (reference sequence). The J segment lost 1 base and the V segment lost 5 bases, leaving 2 bases of the junction unmatched. The CDR3 loop is CASSKGQGSYEQYF. DNA of the CDR3: TGTGCCAGCAGCAAGGGACAGGGGTCCTACGAGCAGTACTTC.

V is TRBV6-5 and J is TRBJ2-1; D ambiguous. V was cut by 2 bases and J by 6 bases, with 11 bases left in between. Germline CDR1 reads MNHEY; CDR2 reads SVGAGI. The CDR3 is 14 amino acids. DNA of the CDR3: TGTGCCAGCAGTTACATTGCACTCGTCAATGAGCAGTTCTTC. Protein: CASSYIALVNEQFF.

The rearrangement links TRBV5-4 to TRBJ2-4, with 7 bases aligning to TRBD1. With 5 bases clipped from V and 8 bases from J, the junction kept 13 bases outside the gene matches. Germline CDR1 is SGHNT and CDR2 is YYREEE (reference sequence). The CDR3 has 15 residues. The CDR3 region has the DNA TGTGCCAGCAGTCCTCGGGACAGCCGGGCGGACATTCAGTACTTC. This gives the protein CASSPRDSRADIQYF.

This chain uses TRBV21-1 with TRBJ2-1; the listed D gene, TRBD2, was not tested against the DNA. TRBV21-1 is assigned pseudogene status. This CDR3 has 14 residues. The DNA for the CDR3 is TGTGCCAGCAGGACTAGCGGAAAAAACAATGAGCAGTTCTTC. Translation: CASRTSGKNNEQFF.

This chain connects TRBV9 to TRBJ2-2; 12 bases align to TRBD2. The length of the CDR3 is 19 residues. From germline, CDR1 is SGDLS and CDR2 YYNGEE. Trimming took 4 bases from V and 0 from J; bases not matched to a gene: 10. CDR3 in DNA: TGTGCCAGCAGCCCACGGACTAGCGGGATCTTCTCGAACACCGGGGAGCTGTTTTTT. Protein sequence: CASSPRTSGIFSNTGELFF.

This clone showed up just a few times. The chain carries TRBV19 and TRBJ1-3, with D possibly being TRBD1 (5 bases). The V and J ends lost 5 bases and 0 bases respectively, with 11 bases between them. The CDR3 is 15 amino acids. Germline CDR1 is LNHDA and CDR2 is SQIVND (reference sequence). CDR3 nucleotides: TGTGCCAGTAGTGCTCTGCAGGGCTCTGGAAACACCATATATTTT. This gives the protein CASSALQGSGNTIYF.

The rearrangement links TRBV6-1 to TRBJ1-2; 8 nucleotides align to TRBD1. Losses at the gene ends were 3 bases for V and 1 base for J; bases not matched to a gene: 4. Germline loops: CDR1 MNHNS, CDR2 SASEGT. The CDR3 is 15 residues long. The CDR3, as DNA: TGTGCCAGCAGTGAGACAGGGGAACTTAACTATGGCTACACCTTC. It specifies CASSETGELNYGYTF.

The rearrangement joins TRBV19 to TRBJ2-1; D possibly corresponds to TRBD2 (6 bases). The CDR3 is 14 residues long. V was trimmed by 9 bases and J by 1 base, leaving 13 bases between them. The germline gives CDR1 LNHDA, CDR2 SQIVND (reference sequence). In DNA, the CDR3 is TGTGCCAGGCCGGGGGAAGAATCCTACAATGAGCAGTTCTTC. Its translation: CARPGEESYNEQFF.

This chain links TRBV7-8 with TRBJ2-5; 11 positions match TRBD2. Germline-derived CDR1 and CDR2 are SGHVS and FQNEAQ. With V trimmed by 5 bases and J by 7 bases, 15 bases remained unmatched. This CDR3 is built from 17 residues. This chain's CDR3 is CASSTSPSGRRAGTQYF. CDR3 in DNA: TGTGCCAGCAGCACGAGTCCTAGCGGGAGGCGGGCTGGGACCCAGTACTTC.

The gene calls are TRBV2 and TRBJ2-7; 9 bases map to TRBD1. Germline V lookup: CDR1 SNHLY, CDR2 FYNNEI. Trimming removed 7 bases from V and 6 bases from J; junction bases left unmatched: 7. The CDR3 runs 13 residues. DNA of the CDR3: TGTGCCAGCACAGGGGACAGGGTAGGCGAGCAGTACTTC. Its translation: CASTGDRVGEQYF.

The chain is built from TRBV27 and TRBJ1-1; 7 bases line up with TRBD1. With V trimmed by 4 bases and J by 7 bases, 9 bases remained unmatched. Looked up from germline, CDR1 is MNHEY and CDR2 is SMNVEV (reference sequence). CDR3 length: 14 amino acids. The CDR3 region is CASSSGTVAREAFF. CDR3 coding DNA: TGTGCCAGCAGTTCTGGGACAGTCGCCCGTGAAGCTTTCTTT.

Comments on this clone: One end of the junction is discordant with germline, which a read error may explain. The chain carries TRBV4-1 and TRBJ1-5; the match to TRBD1 covers 9 bases. The CDR3 runs 19 residues. CDR1 is MGHRA, CDR2 YSYEKL, per germline. The CDR3 DNA reads TGCGCCAGCAGCCAAGACCCCAGAGGAATCACAGGGGGCAACCAGCCCCAGCATTTT. Its protein is CASSQDPRGITGGNQPQHF.

This chain uses TRBV2 with TRBJ1-4; 9 positions match TRBD1. The CDR3 consists of 15 residues. The junction had 7 bases not matched to a gene; V was cut back by 4 bases and J by 7 bases. The germline V gene has CDR1 SNHLY and CDR2 FYNNEI. The CDR3 nucleotides read TGTGCCAGCAGTGGACCCGGGACAGGGATTGAAAAACTGTTTTTT. It specifies CASSGPGTGIEKLFF.

This clone was seen more than once but under ten times. This chain links TRBV5-4 with TRBJ1-1, with 10 bases fitting TRBD1. CDR1 is SGHNT, CDR2 YYREEE, per germline (reference sequence). Unmatched junction bases numbered 7, after V lost 4 bases and J lost 1 base. This CDR3 has 16 residues. CDR3 DNA sequence: TGTGCCAGCAGCGGGCGGACAGGGGGGAAGAACACTGAAGCTTTCTTT. Encoded protein: CASSGRTGGKNTEAFF.

This clone is a singleton in its sample. The rearrangement joins TRBV2 to TRBJ1-1; no clear D gene. In germline, CDR1 is SNHLY, CDR2 FYNNEI. The CDR3 covers 18 residues. V lost 3 bases and J lost 5, with 25 bases in between. The CDR3 loop reads CASSEERGSGVVWTEAFF. The DNA for the CDR3 is TGTGCCAGCAGTGAGGAACGAGGGTCCGGGGTCGTCTGGACTGAAGCTTTCTTT. The variable domain in full, completed from reference TRBV2 and TRBJ1-1, reads EPEVTQTPSHQVTQMGQEVILRCVPISNHLYFYWYRQILGQKVEFLVSFYNNEISEKSEIFDDQFSVERPDGSNFTLKIRSTKLEDSAMYFCASSEERGSGVVWTEAFFGQGTRLTVV.

The chain uses TRBV6-1 and TRBJ1-5; 7 nucleotides agree with TRBD1. There are 15 residues in the CDR3. The V segment lost 5 bases and the J segment 0 bases; nucleotides outside the gene matches: 4. The germline CDR1 and CDR2 sequences are MNHNS and SASEGT. For the CDR3, the DNA is TGTGCCAGCAGTACCGGGACAGATAGCAATCAGCCCCAGCATTTT. This codes for CASSTGTDSNQPQHF.

The V gene is TRBV6-5, the J gene TRBJ2-5, with 8 bases that match TRBD1. The CDR3 contains 12 residues. Germline values: CDR1 MNHEY, CDR2 SVGAGI. V trimming: 6 bases; J trimming: 3 bases; junction bases outside the gene matches: 0. The CDR3 loop is CASRDREETQYF. CDR3 nucleotide sequence: TGTGCCAGCAGGGACAGGGAAGAGACCCAGTACTTC.

This clone appeared once. Other nucleotide sequences in the sample specify the same CDR3. This chain connects TRBV28 to TRBJ2-1; 10 bases map to TRBD2. Germline-derived CDR1 and CDR2 are MDHEN and SYDVKM. V shed 2 bases and J 9 bases; nucleotides not matched to a gene: 7. CDR3 length equals 15 residues. In DNA, the CDR3 is TGTGCCAGCAGTTTAGGGCTAGCGGGAGTCGGTGAGCAGTTCTTC. It translates to CASSLGLAGVGEQFF.

V is TRBV6-1 and J is TRBJ2-1; TRBD2 is a possible D gene (6 bases). CDR3 length: 15 residues. The V end was cut by 6 bases, the J end by 4 bases, with 16 bases between. The V gene's germline CDR1 is MNHNS and CDR2 SASEGT. This CDR3 reads CASSDTGLLYNEQFF. The CDR3 DNA reads TGTGCCAGCAGCGATACGGGACTTCTTTACAATGAGCAGTTCTTC.

J is TRBJ1-2 and V is TRBV5-1, with 7 bases matching TRBD1. Germline CDR1 is SGHRS and CDR2 is YFSETQ. J gave up 4 bases and V 0 bases, and 12 bases lay outside the gene matches. The CDR3 contains 17 residues. The CDR3 DNA sequence: TGCGCCAGCAGCTTGGAATTACAGGGGCCCAGAGGCTATGGCTACACCTTC. Translating gives CASSLELQGPRGYGYTF.

The table lists this clone with a few counts. V is TRBV5-1 and J is TRBJ2-5; the D gene is possibly TRBD1 (5 bases). The germline CDR1 and CDR2 sequences are SGHRS and YFSETQ. With 2 bases removed from V and 5 bases from J, the gap between germline ends came to 19 bases. The CDR3 sequence is 16 residues long. Here the CDR3 DNA reads TGCGCCAGCAGCTTAATTAGTGGGCCCAAGGGGGAGACCCAGTACTTC. The encoded protein is CASSLISGPKGETQYF. The entire variable domain, with the rest obtained from reference TRBV5-1 and TRBJ2-5, is as follows: KAGVTQTPRYLIKTRGQQVTLSCSPISGHRSVSWYQQTPGQGLQFLFEYFSETQRNKGNFPGRFSGRQFSNSRSEMNVSTLELGDSALYLCASSLISGPKGETQYFGPGTRLLVL.

Concerning this clone: The sample has other DNA sequences that encode this CDR3 too. The V call is TRBV11-2, the J call TRBJ1-1; 8 bases map to TRBD1. With 5 bases clipped from V and 4 bases from J, the junction kept 6 bases outside the gene matches. The V gene's germline CDR1 is SGHAT and CDR2 FQNNGV. The CDR3 consists of 14 residues. The CDR3 DNA follows: TGTGCCAGCAGCCCAGGACAGGGAGGCACTGAAGCTTTCTTT. This codes for CASSPGQGGTEAFF.

The genes are TRBV28 and TRBJ2-7; the D gene is possibly TRBD2 (6 bases). Germline V gene lookup returns CDR1 MDHEN and CDR2 SYDVKM. V gave up 3 bases and J gave up 3 bases, with 15 bases separating them. The CDR3 runs to 15 residues. CDR3 sequence: CASSFSVAGSYEQYF. The CDR3, as DNA: TGTGCCAGCAGTTTCTCCGTGGCGGGAAGCTACGAGCAGTACTTC.

A few counts support this clone. V is TRBV5-4 and J is TRBJ2-1, with TRBD2 identical over 12 bases. Unmatched junction bases numbered 6, after V lost 0 bases and J lost 8 bases. From germline, CDR1 is SGHNT and CDR2 YYREEE (reference sequence). CDR3 length: 16 residues. DNA of the CDR3: TGTGCCAGCAGCTTGGCCCTAGCGGGAGGGAGCGATGAGCAGTTCTTC. Translation gives CASSLALAGGSDEQFF.

V usage is TRBV28 and J usage is TRBJ1-4, with D possibly TRBD1 on 5 matching bases. Per germline, CDR1 MDHEN and CDR2 SYDVKM. This CDR3 is built from 14 residues. The V gene lost 5 bases and the J gene lost 1 base, with 8 bases spanning the gap. The CDR3 here is CASSRQLTNEKLFF. CDR3 coding DNA: TGTGCCAGCAGTCGACAGTTAACTAATGAAAAACTGTTTTTT.